These 13 T cell receptor beta chains came from one sample sequenced in a study of radiation and T cells in renal cell carcinoma. Method: immunoSEQ multiplex PCR; TCRdb's copy keeps in-frame clones and lacks some. The sample gives 150,000 to 200,000 clones, 88% of which show up once; approximately 10% is in the top ten. Stated time point: blood 4 weeks post-SBRT, at nephrectomy. The sample's treatment: 15 Gy SBRT to primary tumor, nephrectomy 4 weeks later. This sample comprised blood, obtained from a patient whose treatment included radiotherapy and nephrectomy. These receptors were obtained from a woman aged 45-65 years with renal cell carcinoma.

The V and J genes are TRBV18 and TRBJ1-2, with TRBD1 as a possible D gene (6 bases). The CDR3 spans 15 residues. V dropped 6 bases and J dropped 0 bases, with 14 bases sitting between them. Germline values: CDR1 KGHSH, CDR2 LQKENI. CDR3 loop: CASSPQRGTNYGYTF. CDR3 DNA: TGTGCCAGCTCCCCCCAAAGGGGGACTAACTATGGCTACACCTTC.

This sequence joins TRBV6-5 and TRBJ1-1; the D is unclear. V was pared by 2 bases and J by 0 bases, with 10 bases between. This CDR3 is built from 15 residues. Per germline, CDR1 MNHEY and CDR2 SVGAGI. The CDR3, as DNA: TGTGCCAGCAGTTACAGCTCCTCCATGAACACTGAAGCTTTCTTT. Its translation: CASSYSSSMNTEAFF.

This chain links TRBV6-5 with TRBJ2-7, with 9 bases identical to TRBD1. Per germline, CDR1 MNHEY and CDR2 SVGAGI. The CDR3 loop spans 15 amino acids. J lost 1 base, V lost 7 bases, and 8 bases had no gene match. This chain's CDR3 is CASKNRGRGSYEQYF. As DNA, the CDR3 is TGTGCCAGCAAAAACAGGGGGCGCGGGTCCTACGAGCAGTACTTC.

The table lists this clone with a count of one. This sequence joins TRBV11-2 and TRBJ2-5; TRBD2 agrees at 10 bases. CDR1 SGHAT and CDR2 FQNNGV come from the germline V gene. This CDR3 region has 16 residues. The J segment lost 2 bases and the V segment lost 2 bases, leaving 5 bases of the junction unmatched. CDR3 nucleotides: TGTGCCAGCAGCTTACGGATTAGCGGGGGGCAAGAGACCCAGTACTTC. It translates to CASSLRISGGQETQYF.

This sequence joins TRBV11-2 and TRBJ2-2; D is perhaps TRBD1 (7 bases). This CDR3 region has 15 residues. Trimming stripped 5 bases from V and 4 bases from J, with 14 bases between. Germline CDR1 SGHAT, CDR2 FQNNGV. CDR3 sequence (DNA): TGTGCCAGCAGCCAAAACCAGGGGGGCACCGGGGAGCTGTTTTTT. This encodes CASSQNQGGTGELFF.

Comments on this clone: One junction end disagrees with the germline gene, perhaps due to a read error. The rearrangement links TRBV7-7 to TRBJ1-6; D is unclear. The germline V gene has CDR1 SSHAT and CDR2 FNYEAQ (reference sequence). This CDR3 spans 13 amino acids. CDR3 coding DNA: TGTGCTAGCAGCTTAGCGCTTAATTCACCCCTCCACTTT. This gives the protein CASSLALNSPLHF.

The chain links TRBV7-2 to TRBJ1-1; D may be TRBD1 (6 bases). V lost 1 base and J lost 0, with 9 bases in between. The CDR3 loop spans 15 amino acids. Germline CDR1 SGHTA, CDR2 FQGNSA. The CDR3 reads CASSLEGDLNTEAFF. The DNA for the CDR3 is TGTGCCAGCAGCTTAGAGGGGGATCTGAACACTGAAGCTTTCTTT. Drawing the rest from reference TRBV7-2 and TRBJ1-1, the complete variable domain is GAGVSQSPSNKVTEKGKDVELRCDPISGHTALYWYRQSLGQGLEFLIYFQGNSAPDKSGLPSDRFSAERTGGSVSTLTIQRTQQEDSAVYLCASSLEGDLNTEAFFGQGTRLTVV.

This clone was picked up one time. The sample has other DNA sequences that encode this CDR3 too. The V and J genes are TRBV5-1 and TRBJ2-5; 13 nucleotides line up with TRBD2. V dropped 4 bases and J dropped 5; count of bases not matched to a gene: 2. CDR1 and CDR2 (germline): SGHRS, YFSETQ. This CDR3 spans 14 amino acids. CDR3 coding DNA: TGCGCCAGCAGCGGGGGACTAGCGGGGGAGACCCAGTACTTC. Translating it yields CASSGGLAGETQYF.

The chain uses TRBV30 and TRBJ1-2; D not certain. This CDR3 is built from 14 residues. Trimming removed 1 base from V and 7 bases from J, with 16 bases in between. Germline loops: CDR1 GTSNPN, CDR2 SVGIG (reference sequence). CDR3 sequence: CAWSGPANIIGYTF. The CDR3, as DNA: TGTGCCTGGAGTGGACCAGCGAACATTATTGGCTACACCTTC.

The chain is built from TRBV11-2 and TRBJ2-1; TRBD2 matches at 8 bases. In germline, CDR1 is SGHAT, CDR2 FQNNGV. V lost 4 bases, J lost 1 base, and 6 bases stayed unmatched. The CDR3 runs 16 residues. In nucleotides, the CDR3 is TGTGCCAGCAGCTCTAGGGGACTAGGGTCCTACAATGAGCAGTTCTTC. Encoded protein: CASSSRGLGSYNEQFF.

The rearrangement uses TRBV5-1 and TRBJ1-5; no definite D call. CDR3 length: 14 amino acids. The germline V gene has CDR1 SGHRS and CDR2 YFSETQ. V was cut by 4 bases and J by 8 bases, with 16 bases left in between. The CDR3 nucleotides read TGCGCCAGCAGCCCCTCCCCCGCCGGGAAGCCCCAGCATTTT. The encoded protein is CASSPSPAGKPQHF.

V gene TRBV19 combines with J gene TRBJ2-7; D is unclear. The CDR3 totals 13 residues. Trimming stripped 0 bases from V and 2 bases from J, with 5 bases between. CDR1 LNHDA and CDR2 SQIVND come from the germline V gene (reference sequence). CDR3: CASSIDGTYEQYF. Here the CDR3 DNA reads TGTGCCAGTAGTATAGACGGAACCTACGAGCAGTACTTC.

This clone was seen a single time. This chain connects TRBV19 to TRBJ1-1; D call uncertain. Germline CDR1 and CDR2: LNHDA and SQIVND (reference sequence). V was shortened by 3 bases and J by 5 bases, with 16 bases between the two germline ends. There are 15 residues in the CDR3. The CDR3 loop is CASSMPPYGETEAFF. CDR3 DNA sequence: TGTGCCAGTAGTATGCCCCCATACGGTGAGACTGAAGCTTTCTTT.